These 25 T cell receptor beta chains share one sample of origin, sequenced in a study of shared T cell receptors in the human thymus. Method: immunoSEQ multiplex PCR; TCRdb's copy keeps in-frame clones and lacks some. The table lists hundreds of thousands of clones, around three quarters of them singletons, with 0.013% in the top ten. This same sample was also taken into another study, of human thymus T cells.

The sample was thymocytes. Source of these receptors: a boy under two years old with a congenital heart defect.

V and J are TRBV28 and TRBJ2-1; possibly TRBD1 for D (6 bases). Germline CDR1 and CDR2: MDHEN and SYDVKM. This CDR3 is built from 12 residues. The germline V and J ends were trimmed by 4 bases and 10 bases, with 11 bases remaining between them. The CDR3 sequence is CASSYLTGEQFF. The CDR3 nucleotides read TGTGCCAGCAGTTACCTTACAGGGGAGCAGTTCTTC.

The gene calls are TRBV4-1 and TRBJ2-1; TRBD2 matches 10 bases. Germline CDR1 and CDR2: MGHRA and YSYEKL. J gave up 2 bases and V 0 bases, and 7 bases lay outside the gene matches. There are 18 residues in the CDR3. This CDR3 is CASSQDRASGSPYNEQFF. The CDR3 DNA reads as TGCGCCAGCAGCCAAGATAGGGCTAGCGGGAGTCCCTACAATGAGCAGTTCTTC.

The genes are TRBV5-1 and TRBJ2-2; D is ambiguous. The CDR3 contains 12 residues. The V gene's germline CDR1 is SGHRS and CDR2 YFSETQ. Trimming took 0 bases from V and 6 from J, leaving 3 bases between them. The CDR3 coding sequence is TGCGCCAGCAGCTTGGCATCCGGGGAGCTGTTTTTT. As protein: CASSLASGELFF.

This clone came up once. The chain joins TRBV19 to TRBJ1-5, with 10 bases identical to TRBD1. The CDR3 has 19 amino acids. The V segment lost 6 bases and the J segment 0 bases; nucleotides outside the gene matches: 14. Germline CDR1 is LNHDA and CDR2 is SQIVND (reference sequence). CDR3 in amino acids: CASSLKPTGGANSNQPQHF. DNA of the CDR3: TGTGCCAGTAGCTTAAAGCCGACAGGGGGCGCAAATAGCAATCAGCCCCAGCATTTT.

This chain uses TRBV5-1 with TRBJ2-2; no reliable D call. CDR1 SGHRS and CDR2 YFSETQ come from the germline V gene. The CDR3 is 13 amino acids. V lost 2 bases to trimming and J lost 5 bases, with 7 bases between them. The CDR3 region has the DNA TGCGCCAGCAGCTTTACATTAACCGGGGAGCTGTTTTTT. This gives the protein CASSFTLTGELFF.

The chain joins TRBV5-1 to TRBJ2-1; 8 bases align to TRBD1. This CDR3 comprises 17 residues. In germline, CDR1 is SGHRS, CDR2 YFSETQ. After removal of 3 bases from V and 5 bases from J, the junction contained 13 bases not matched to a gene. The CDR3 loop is CASSSGQGRVINNEQFF. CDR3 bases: TGCGCCAGCAGCTCTGGACAGGGAAGAGTCATTAACAATGAGCAGTTCTTC.

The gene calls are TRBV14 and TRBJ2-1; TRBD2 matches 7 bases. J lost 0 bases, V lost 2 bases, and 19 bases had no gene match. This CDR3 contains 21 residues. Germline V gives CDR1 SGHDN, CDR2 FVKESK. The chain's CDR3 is CASSQITPSVGGPPSYNEQFF. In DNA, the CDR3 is TGTGCCAGCAGCCAAATCACCCCGAGTGTGGGAGGGCCCCCCTCCTACAATGAGCAGTTCTTC.

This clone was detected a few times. CDR3 DNA sequence: TGTGCCAGCAGCTTGGGAGGTCGGGACATCCACTCTGGGGCCAACGTCCTGACTTTC. It encodes CASSLGGRDIHSGANVLTF. This chain joins TRBV5-4 and TRBJ2-6, with D possibly being TRBD1 (6 bases). From germline, CDR1 is SGHNT and CDR2 YYREEE (reference sequence). The CDR3 is 19 residues long. V lost 0 bases and J 0 bases, leaving 16 bases between the germline ends. The full variable domain, in which reference TRBV5-4 and TRBJ2-6 provide the parts outside the CDR3, is ETGVTQSPTHLIKTRGQQVTLRCSSQSGHNTVSWYQQALGQGPQFIFQYYREEENGRGNFPPRFSGLQFPNYSSELNVNALELDDSALYLCASSLGGRDIHSGANVLTFGAGSRLTVL.

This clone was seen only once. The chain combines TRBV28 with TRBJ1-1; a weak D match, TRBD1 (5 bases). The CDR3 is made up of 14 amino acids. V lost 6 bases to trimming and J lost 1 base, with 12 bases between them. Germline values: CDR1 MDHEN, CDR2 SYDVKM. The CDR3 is CASSSVQENTEAFF. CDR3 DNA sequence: TGTGCCAGCAGCTCCGTACAGGAGAACACTGAAGCTTTCTTT.

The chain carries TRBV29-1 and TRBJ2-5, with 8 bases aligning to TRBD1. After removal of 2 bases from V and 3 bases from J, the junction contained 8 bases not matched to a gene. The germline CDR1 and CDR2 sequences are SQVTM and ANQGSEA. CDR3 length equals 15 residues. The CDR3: CSVESQGAVEETQYF. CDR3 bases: TGCAGCGTTGAATCCCAGGGGGCTGTCGAAGAGACCCAGTACTTC. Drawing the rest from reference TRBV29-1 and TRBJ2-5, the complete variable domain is SAVISQKPSRDICQRGTSLTIQCQVDSQVTMMFWYRQQPGQSLTLIATANQGSEATYESGFVIDKFPISRPNLTFSTLTVSNMSPEDSSIYLCSVESQGAVEETQYFGPGTRLLVL.

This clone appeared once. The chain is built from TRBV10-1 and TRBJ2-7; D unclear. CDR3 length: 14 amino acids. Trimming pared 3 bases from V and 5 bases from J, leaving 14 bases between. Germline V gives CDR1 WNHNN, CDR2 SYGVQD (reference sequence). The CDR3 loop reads CASSEYSSRHEQYF. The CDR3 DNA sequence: TGCGCCAGCAGTGAATATAGTAGCCGGCACGAGCAGTACTTC.

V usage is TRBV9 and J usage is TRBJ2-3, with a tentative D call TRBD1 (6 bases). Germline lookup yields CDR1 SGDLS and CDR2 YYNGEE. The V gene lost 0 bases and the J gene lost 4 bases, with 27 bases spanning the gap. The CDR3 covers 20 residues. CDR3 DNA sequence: TGTGCCAGCAGCGTAGAGGGAGAGGGGGATTCCGGCACCCTCCCAGATACGCAGTATTTT. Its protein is CASSVEGEGDSGTLPDTQYF.

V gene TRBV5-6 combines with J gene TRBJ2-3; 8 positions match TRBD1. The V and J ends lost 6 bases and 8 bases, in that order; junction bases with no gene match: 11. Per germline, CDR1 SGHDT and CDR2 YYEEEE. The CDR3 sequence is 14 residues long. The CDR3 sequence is CASTQGQGKGTQYF. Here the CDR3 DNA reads TGTGCCAGCACCCAAGGACAGGGAAAGGGTACGCAGTATTTT.

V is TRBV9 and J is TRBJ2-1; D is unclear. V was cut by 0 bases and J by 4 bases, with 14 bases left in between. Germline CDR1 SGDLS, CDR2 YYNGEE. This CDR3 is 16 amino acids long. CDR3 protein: CASSVVSPARYNEQFF. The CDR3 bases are TGTGCCAGCAGCGTAGTAAGCCCCGCCAGGTACAATGAGCAGTTCTTC.

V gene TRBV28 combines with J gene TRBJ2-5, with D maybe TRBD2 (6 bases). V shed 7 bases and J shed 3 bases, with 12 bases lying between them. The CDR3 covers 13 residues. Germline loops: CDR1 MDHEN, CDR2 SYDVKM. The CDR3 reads CASTQGEEETQYF. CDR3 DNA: TGTGCCAGCACCCAAGGGGAGGAAGAGACCCAGTACTTC. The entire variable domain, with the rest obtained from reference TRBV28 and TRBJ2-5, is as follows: DVKVTQSSRYLVKRTGEKVFLECVQDMDHENMFWYRQDPGLGLRLIYFSYDVKMKEKGDIPEGYSVSREKKERFSLILESASTNQTSMYLCASTQGEEETQYFGPGTRLLVL.

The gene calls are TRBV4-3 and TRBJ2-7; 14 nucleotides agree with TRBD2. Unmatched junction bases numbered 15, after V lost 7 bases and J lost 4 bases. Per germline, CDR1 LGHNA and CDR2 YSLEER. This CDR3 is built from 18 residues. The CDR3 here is CASTPGLAGAQARYEQYF. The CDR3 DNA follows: TGCGCCAGCACCCCGGGACTAGCGGGAGCCCAAGCCCGATACGAGCAGTACTTC.

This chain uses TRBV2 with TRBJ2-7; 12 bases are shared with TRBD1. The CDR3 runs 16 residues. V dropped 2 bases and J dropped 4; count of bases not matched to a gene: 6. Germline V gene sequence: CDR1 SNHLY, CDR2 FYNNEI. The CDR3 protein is CASSERGTGGGYEQYF. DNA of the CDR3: TGTGCCAGCAGTGAACGCGGGACAGGGGGCGGTTACGAGCAGTACTTC. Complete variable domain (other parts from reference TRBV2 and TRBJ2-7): EPEVTQTPSHQVTQMGQEVILRCVPISNHLYFYWYRQILGQKVEFLVSFYNNEISEKSEIFDDQFSVERPDGSNFTLKIRSTKLEDSAMYFCASSERGTGGGYEQYFGPGTRLTVT.

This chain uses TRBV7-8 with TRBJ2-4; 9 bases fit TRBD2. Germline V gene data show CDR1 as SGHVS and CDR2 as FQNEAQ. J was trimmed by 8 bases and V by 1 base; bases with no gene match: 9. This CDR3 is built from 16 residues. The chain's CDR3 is CASSLGSLAGRDIQYF. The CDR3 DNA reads TGTGCCAGCAGCTTAGGCTCTCTAGCGGGACGGGACATTCAGTACTTC.

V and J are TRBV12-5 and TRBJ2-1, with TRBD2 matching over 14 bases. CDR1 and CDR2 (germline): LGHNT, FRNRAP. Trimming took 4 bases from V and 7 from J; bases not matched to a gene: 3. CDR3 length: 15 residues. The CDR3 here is CASGSGTSGGNEQFF. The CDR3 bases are TGTGCTAGTGGTTCCGGGACTAGCGGGGGTAATGAGCAGTTCTTC.

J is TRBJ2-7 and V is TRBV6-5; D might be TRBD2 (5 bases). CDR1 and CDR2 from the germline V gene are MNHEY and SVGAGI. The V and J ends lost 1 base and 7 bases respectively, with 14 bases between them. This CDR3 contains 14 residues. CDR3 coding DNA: TGTGCCAGCAGTTACTTGGACTGGCCAGAGGAGCAGTACTTC. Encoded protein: CASSYLDWPEEQYF.

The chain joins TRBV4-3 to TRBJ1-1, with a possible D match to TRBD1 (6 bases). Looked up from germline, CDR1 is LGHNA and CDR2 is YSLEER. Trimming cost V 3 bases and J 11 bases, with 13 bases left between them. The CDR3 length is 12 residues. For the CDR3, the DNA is TGCGCCAGCAGCCAGCCCCCAGGGGCGGCTTTCTTT. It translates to CASSQPPGAAFF.

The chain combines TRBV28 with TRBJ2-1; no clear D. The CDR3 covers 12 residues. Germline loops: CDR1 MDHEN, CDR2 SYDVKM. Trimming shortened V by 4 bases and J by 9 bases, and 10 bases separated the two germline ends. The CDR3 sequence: CASSSSAGEQFF. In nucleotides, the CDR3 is TGTGCCAGCAGTTCCAGCGCCGGTGAGCAGTTCTTC.

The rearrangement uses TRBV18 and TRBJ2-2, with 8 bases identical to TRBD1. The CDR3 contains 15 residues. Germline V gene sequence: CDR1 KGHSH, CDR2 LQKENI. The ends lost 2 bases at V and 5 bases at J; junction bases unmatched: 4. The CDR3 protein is CASSPGTGLTGELFF. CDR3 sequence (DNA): TGTGCCAGCTCACCAGGGACAGGTCTTACCGGGGAGCTGTTTTTT.

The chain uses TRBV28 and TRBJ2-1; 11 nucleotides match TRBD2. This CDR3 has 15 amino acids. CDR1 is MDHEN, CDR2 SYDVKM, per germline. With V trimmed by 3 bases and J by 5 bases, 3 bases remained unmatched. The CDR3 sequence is CASSFGLAGHNEQFF. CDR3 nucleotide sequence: TGTGCCAGCAGTTTCGGACTAGCGGGCCACAATGAGCAGTTCTTC.

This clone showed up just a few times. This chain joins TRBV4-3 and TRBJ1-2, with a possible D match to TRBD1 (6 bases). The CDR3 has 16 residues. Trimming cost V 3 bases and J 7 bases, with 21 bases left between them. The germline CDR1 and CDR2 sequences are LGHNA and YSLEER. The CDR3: CASSHLKAGAGCGYTF. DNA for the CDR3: TGCGCCAGCAGCCACCTCAAGGCAGGGGCCGGTTGTGGCTACACCTTC.